This T cell receptor (beta chain) originates from a study of control samples from healthy donors and cancer patients. Data came from immunoSEQ multiplex PCR; TCRdb stores just in-frame clones and leaves some out. This table has tens of thousands of clones, 89% appearing once. The CDR3 runs to 15 residues. CDR1 MNHEY and CDR2 SVGEGT come from the germline V gene. V gave up 7 bases and J gave up 8 bases; unmatched junction bases: 12. The sequence came from a man aged 50-59 years in good health. The chain combines TRBV6-2 or TRBV6-3 with TRBJ2-1, with 9 bases identical to TRBD2. The specimen sequenced was blood. CDR3 sequence: CASNPAGGPRDEQFF. CDR3 in DNA: TGTGCCAGCAACCCTGCGGGGGGGCCACGGGATGAGCAGTTCTTC.